This T cell receptor (beta chain) comes out of a study of blood T cell repertoires in COVID-19. Only in-frame clones appear in the TCRdb table, and some are missing; sequencing was by immunoSEQ multiplex PCR. The table has 250,000 to 300,000 clones, 88% seen once. Per the germline V gene, CDR1 is SGHRS and CDR2 is YFSETQ. The ends lost 2 bases at V and 3 bases at J; junction bases unmatched: 14. This CDR3 has 18 amino acids. This clonotype was obtained from a woman aged 30 to 39 with COVID-19, enrolled during active disease. Sequencing was performed on peripheral blood. This chain uses TRBV5-1 with TRBJ1-2; 9 bases fit TRBD1. The CDR3 DNA sequence: TGCGCCAGCAGCTTTAGCAGGACAGGGGTAGATCGAGACTATGGCTACACCTTC. Amino acid sequence: CASSFSRTGVDRDYGYTF.